These 21 T cell receptor beta chains were all obtained from the same sample, sequenced in a study of T cell responses to AZD1222 COVID-19 vaccine. Some clones are missing from TCRdb's copy, which holds only in-frame ones; the method was immunoSEQ multiplex PCR. The sample lists around 130,000 clones; 80% to 90% were seen once. The specimen comprised peripheral blood, sampled on day 0 of AZD1222 vaccination. These receptors were obtained from an adult in good health.

This chain connects TRBV18 to TRBJ1-2; TRBD1 might be the D (5 bases). CDR3 length equals 15 residues. CDR1 and CDR2 (germline): KGHSH, LQKENI. Trimming pared 2 bases from V and 3 bases from J, leaving 13 bases between. The CDR3 coding sequence is TGTGCCAGCTCACCATTACAGGTGCATGACTATGGCTACACCTTC. This translates into CASSPLQVHDYGYTF.

The J gene is TRBJ1-1, the V gene TRBV7-3; maybe TRBD1 (5 bases). Germline V gene lookup returns CDR1 SGHTA and CDR2 FQGTGA. The CDR3 runs 15 residues. V gave up 6 bases and J gave up 5 bases, with 19 bases separating them. The CDR3 reads CASSSSPTRATEAFF. In nucleotides, the CDR3 is TGTGCCAGCAGTTCCTCACCCACCAGGGCAACTGAAGCTTTCTTT.

The CDR3 is CASSLTGRPNEKLFF. The CDR3 nucleotides are TGTGCCAGCAGCTTAACGGGACGTCCTAATGAAAAACTGTTTTTT. This chain uses TRBV5-6 with TRBJ1-4, with D maybe TRBD1 (5 bases). The CDR3 extends over 15 amino acids. Trimming shortened V by 2 bases and J by 3 bases, and 11 bases separated the two germline ends. Looked up from germline, CDR1 is SGHDT and CDR2 is YYEEEE.

The rearrangement links TRBV10-3 to TRBJ2-3; D is ambiguous. Trimming took 2 bases from V and 2 from J, leaving 11 bases between them. The CDR3 is made up of 15 amino acids. Germline values: CDR1 ENHRY, CDR2 SYGVKD. DNA of the CDR3: TGTGCCATCAGTGAGGGTCTCGGCGCCACAGATACGCAGTATTTT. It is translated as CAISEGLGATDTQYF.

The rearrangement uses TRBV25-1 and TRBJ2-1; 7 nucleotides match TRBD2. Germline trimming cut 8 bases from V and 14 bases from J; bases unmatched to any gene: 9. Germline CDR1 is MGHDK and CDR2 is SYGVNS. This CDR3 has 11 amino acids. The CDR3 coding sequence is TGTGCCAGCTTTGACGGGGGGAAGGAGTTCTTC. It specifies CASFDGGKEFF.

The chain joins TRBV6-5 to TRBJ2-3; the D gene is possibly TRBD1 (5 bases). The CDR3 runs to 14 residues. Per germline, CDR1 MNHEY and CDR2 SVGAGI. V lost 11 bases and J lost 0, with 15 bases in between. CDR3 amino acids: CALKWGPSTDTQYF. DNA for the CDR3: TGTGCCTTAAAGTGGGGCCCTAGCACAGATACGCAGTATTTT.

This rearrangement joins TRBV12-5 to TRBJ1-2; tentative D call: TRBD1 (5 bases). V dropped 5 bases and J dropped 3 bases, with 13 bases sitting between them. The CDR3 loop spans 14 amino acids. Germline lookup yields CDR1 LGHNT and CDR2 FRNRAP. This CDR3 is CASGEPRGDYGYTF. In DNA, the CDR3 is TGTGCTAGTGGTGAGCCCCGGGGGGACTATGGCTACACCTTC.

This clone was observed a single time. The chain links TRBV28 to TRBJ1-5, with a tentative D call TRBD1 (5 bases). Deletions cut 7 bases from V and 11 bases from J, with 18 bases between. The CDR3 is 13 amino acids. Germline CDR1 is MDHEN and CDR2 is SYDVKM. This CDR3 reads CASNEGRVGSQHF. The CDR3 DNA reads TGTGCCAGCAACGAGGGACGGGTCGGGTCCCAGCATTTT.

This clone was picked up a small number of times. This chain uses TRBV23-1 with TRBJ2-7; no firm D call. TRBV23-1 belongs to the ORF category, with a function that is uncertain. The CDR3 is 11 amino acids. V lost 4 bases and J lost 2, with 3 bases in between. The CDR3 spells CASSPPYEQYF. In DNA form, the CDR3 reads TGCGCCAGCAGTCCCCCCTACGAGCAGTACTTC.

This chain links TRBV15 with TRBJ1-1; D gene ambiguous. Trimming took off 1 base at V and 1 base at J, with 4 bases between the two ends. The CDR3 is 13 residues long. Germline assignment: CDR1 LNHNV and CDR2 YYDKDF (reference sequence). The CDR3 here is CATSRGGNTEAFF. DNA of the CDR3: TGTGCCACCAGCAGAGGGGGGAACACTGAAGCTTTCTTT.

The chain has TRBV27 and TRBJ2-7; D may be TRBD1 (5 bases). V shed 2 bases and J shed 6 bases, with 11 bases lying between them. The CDR3 loop spans 13 amino acids. Germline V lookup: CDR1 MNHEY, CDR2 SMNVEV (reference sequence). CDR3 DNA: TGTGCCAGCAGTTTAGTAGACAGTCCCGAGCAGTACTTC. Amino acids: CASSLVDSPEQYF.

V and J are TRBV16 and TRBJ2-1, with 7 bases fitting TRBD1. The CDR3 contains 15 residues. The V gene's germline CDR1 is KGHSY and CDR2 FQNENV. V shed 2 bases and J 6 bases; nucleotides not matched to a gene: 7. Here the CDR3 DNA reads TGTGCCAGCAGCCAACCGGGACAGCTATTCAATGAGCAGTTCTTC. Protein sequence: CASSQPGQLFNEQFF.

The V gene is TRBV7-2, the J gene TRBJ2-5; D gene uncertain. Germline V gene lookup returns CDR1 SGHTA and CDR2 FQGNSA. Trimming removed 4 bases at V and 2 bases at J, with 11 bases between. The CDR3 has 14 amino acids. The CDR3 is CASSSTVLQETQYF. Written as DNA, the CDR3 is TGTGCCAGCAGCTCGACGGTTTTACAAGAGACCCAGTACTTC.

This chain connects TRBV10-2 to TRBJ2-2; D may be TRBD2 (5 bases). This CDR3 spans 13 amino acids. The ends were cut back, 7 bases at V and 7 bases at J, with 13 bases in the middle. CDR1 and CDR2 from the germline V gene are WSHSY and SAAADI. CDR3: CASTGMEVGELFF. CDR3 bases: TGCGCCAGCACCGGAATGGAGGTCGGGGAGCTGTTTTTT.

This CDR3 is CASSLTLAGGGQFF. The CDR3 DNA reads as TGCGCCAGCAGCTTGACCCTAGCGGGGGGTGGGCAGTTCTTC. The chain carries TRBV5-1 and TRBJ2-1; 11 bases agree with TRBD2. Germline CDR1 and CDR2: SGHRS and YFSETQ. V shed 1 base and J 12 bases; nucleotides not matched to a gene: 6. The CDR3 contains 14 residues.

The chain has TRBV2 and TRBJ2-7, with TRBD1 identical over 8 bases. V shed 6 bases and J 4 bases; nucleotides not matched to a gene: 5. The germline V gene has CDR1 SNHLY and CDR2 FYNNEI. The CDR3 has 13 amino acids. The CDR3 region has the DNA TGTGCCAGCAGGCCAGGGGGCGTGTACGAGCAGTACTTC. As protein: CASRPGGVYEQYF.

This clone turned up a few times. The rearrangement links TRBV24-1 to TRBJ2-7; no definite D call. Germline V gene data show CDR1 as KGHDR and CDR2 as SFDVKD. This CDR3 region has 11 residues. Trimming left V 4 bases short and J 6 bases short, with 6 bases between. DNA of the CDR3: TGTGCCACCAGTGAACGGGCCGAGCAGTACTTC. Translating gives CATSERAEQYF.

The chain links TRBV7-9 to TRBJ1-2; 9 bases are a match to TRBD1. The CDR3 extends over 15 amino acids. V was clipped by 5 bases and J by 1 base; unmatched bases: 5. Per the germline V gene, CDR1 is SEHNR and CDR2 is FQNEAQ (reference sequence). The CDR3 protein is CASSGGQGVNYGYTF. CDR3 nucleotides: TGTGCCAGCAGCGGGGGACAGGGCGTTAACTATGGCTACACCTTC.

The chain employs TRBV5-1 and TRBJ2-7, with TRBD2 matching over 15 bases. CDR1 SGHRS and CDR2 YFSETQ come from the germline V gene. Unmatched junction bases numbered 8, after V lost 4 bases and J lost 0 bases. The CDR3 sequence is 18 residues long. In nucleotides, the CDR3 is TGCGCCAGCAGCCAACCGGGACTAGCGGGGGGCTACTCCTACGAGCAGTACTTC. Protein: CASSQPGLAGGYSYEQYF.

About this clone: Mismatch with germline at one junction end may stem from a read error. The J gene is TRBJ2-7, the V gene TRBV7-7; possibly TRBD2 for D (6 bases). CDR1 and CDR2 (germline): SSHAT, FNYEAQ (reference sequence). The CDR3 has 15 residues. The CDR3 sequence: CASSLGPGESYEQYF. In nucleotides, the CDR3 is TGTGCTAGCAGCTTAGGGCCGGGAGAATCCTACGAGCAGTACTTC.

In DNA, the CDR3 is TGTGCCAGCTCACCACCGGTGCGGGTCAGCAATCAGCCCCAGCATTTT. Encoded protein: CASSPPVRVSNQPQHF. This chain connects TRBV18 to TRBJ1-5, with D hard to call. The germline gives CDR1 KGHSH, CDR2 LQKENI. This CDR3 is built from 16 residues. The ends were cut back, 0 bases at V and 1 base at J, with 10 bases in the middle. The complete variable domain, with remaining parts taken from reference TRBV18 and TRBJ1-5, reads NAGVMQNPRHLVRRRGQEARLRCSPMKGHSHVYWYRQLPEEGLKFMVYLQKENIIDESGMPKERFSAEFPKEGPSILRIQQVVRGDSAAYFCASSPPVRVSNQPQHFGDGTRLSIL.